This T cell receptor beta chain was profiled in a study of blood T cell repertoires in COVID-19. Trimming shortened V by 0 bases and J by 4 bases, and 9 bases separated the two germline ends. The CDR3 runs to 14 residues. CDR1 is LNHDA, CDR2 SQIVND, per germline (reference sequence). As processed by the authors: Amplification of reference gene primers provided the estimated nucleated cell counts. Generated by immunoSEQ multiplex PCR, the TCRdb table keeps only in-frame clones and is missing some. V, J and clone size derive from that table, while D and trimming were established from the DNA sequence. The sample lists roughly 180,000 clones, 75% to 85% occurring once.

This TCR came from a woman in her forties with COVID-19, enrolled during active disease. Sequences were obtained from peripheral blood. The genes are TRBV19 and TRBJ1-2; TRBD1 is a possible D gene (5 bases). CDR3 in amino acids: CASSIDLQVYGYTF. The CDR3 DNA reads TGTGCCAGTAGTATAGATTTACAGGTCTATGGCTACACCTTC.